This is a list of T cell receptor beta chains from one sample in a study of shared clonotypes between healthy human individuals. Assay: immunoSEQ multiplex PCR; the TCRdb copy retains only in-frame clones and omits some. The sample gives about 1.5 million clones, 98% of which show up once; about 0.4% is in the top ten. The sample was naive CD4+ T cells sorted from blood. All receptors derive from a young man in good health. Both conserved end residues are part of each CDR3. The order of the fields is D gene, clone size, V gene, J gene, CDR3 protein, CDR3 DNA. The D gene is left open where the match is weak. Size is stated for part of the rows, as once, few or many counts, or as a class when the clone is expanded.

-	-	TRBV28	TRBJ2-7	CASSGGWQSSYEQYF	TGTGCCAGCAGTGGTGGTTGGCAAAGCTCCTACGAGCAGTACTTC
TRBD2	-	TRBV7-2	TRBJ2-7	CASSQGGSGTVEQYF	TGTGCCAGCAGCCAAGGGGGTAGCGGGACCGTCGAGCAGTACTTC
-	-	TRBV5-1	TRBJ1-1	CASRHPNGQNEAFF	TGCGCCAGCAGACACCCAAATGGGCAGAATGAAGCTTTCTTT
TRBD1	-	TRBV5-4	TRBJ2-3	CASSPGQEVTDTQYF	TGTGCCAGCAGCCCCGGACAGGAGGTCACAGATACGCAGTATTTT
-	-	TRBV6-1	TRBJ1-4	CASQTFTGEKLFF	TGTGCCAGCCAGACATTTACGGGTGAAAAACTGTTTTTT
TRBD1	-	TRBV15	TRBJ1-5	CATSSTGGFSNQPQHF	TGTGCCACCAGCAGTACAGGGGGATTTAGCAATCAGCCCCAGCATTTT
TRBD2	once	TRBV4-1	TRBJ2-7	CARSQDPGTSVGGEQYF	TGCGCCCGCAGCCAAGATCCCGGGACTAGCGTGGGGGGGGAGCAGTACTTC
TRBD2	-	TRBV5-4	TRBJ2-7	CASSSRTSGYEQYF	TGTGCCAGCAGCAGCAGGACTAGCGGATACGAGCAGTACTTC
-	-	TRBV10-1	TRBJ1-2	CASSEEPEYGYTF	TGCGCCAGCAGTGAAGAGCCGGAGTATGGCTACACCTTC
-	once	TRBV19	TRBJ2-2	CASSTGTLGRTGELFF	TGTGCCAGTAGTACCGGGACCCTGGGGAGGACCGGGGAGCTGTTTTTT
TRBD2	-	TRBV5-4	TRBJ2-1	CASRPAGGSNEQFF	TGTGCCAGCAGGCCAGCGGGAGGTTCCAATGAGCAGTTCTTC
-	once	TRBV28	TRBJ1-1	CASSSYVLTEF	TGTGCCAGCAGTTCCTACGTATTAACAGAATTT
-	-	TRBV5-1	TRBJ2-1	CASSLRRTGRDSYNEQFF	TGCGCCAGCAGCTTAAGACGAACGGGACGGGACTCCTACAATGAGCAGTTCTTC
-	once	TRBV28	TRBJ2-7	CASSNPLPYEQYF	TGTGCCAGCAGTAATCCCCTGCCCTACGAGCAGTACTTC
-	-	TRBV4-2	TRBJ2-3	CASSQEAAPRTDTQYF	TGTGCCAGCAGCCAAGAAGCTGCTCCGCGCACAGATACGCAGTATTTT
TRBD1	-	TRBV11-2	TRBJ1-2	CASSLGQGRNYGYTF	TGTGCCAGCAGCTTAGGACAGGGACGGAACTATGGCTACACCTTC